A selection of T cell receptor beta chains follows, all from one sample in a study of long-term antiretroviral therapy in people with HIV. Repertoires were generated with immunoSEQ multiplex PCR, while TCRdb's copy carries only in-frame clones and drops some. The sample includes roughly 17,000 clones, approximately 95% seen only once; the top ten take 1.4%. The specimen was unsorted PBMCs, collected around 10 years after starting antiretroviral therapy. These receptors all stem from a man aged 30 to 39 with HIV. CDR3s include the opening cysteine and the closing phenylalanine or tryptophan. The D gene is left open where the match is weak. Rows may omit the clone size; those that give it use once, few, many or a size class.

D: .
V: TRBV13
J: TRBJ1-3
size: .
DNA: TGTGCCAGCAGCTTATCTCCAGAGTTCTCTGGAAACACCATATATTTT
CDR3: CASSLSPEFSGNTIYF

D: TRBD1
V: TRBV9
J: TRBJ2-5
size: .
DNA: TGTGCCAGCAGCGTAGGGGGGACAGCCCAAGAGACCCAGTACTTC
CDR3: CASSVGGTAQETQYF

D: .
V: TRBV5-4
J: TRBJ2-7
size: .
DNA: TGTGCCAGCAGCTTGGGCAGCCCCTACGAGCAGTACTTC
CDR3: CASSLGSPYEQYF

D: .
V: TRBV7-9
J: TRBJ1-1
size: once
DNA: TGTGCCAGCAGCCAAGAGGGGGTGTCGGCTTTCTTT
CDR3: CASSQEGVSAFF

D: TRBD1
V: TRBV15
J: TRBJ2-3
size: .
DNA: TGTGCCACCAGCATAGGACAGGGGGCAGATACGCAGTATTTT
CDR3: CATSIGQGADTQYF

D: .
V: TRBV7-8
J: TRBJ2-5
size: .
DNA: TGTGCCAGCAGCTTACAGTCGTTCCGGGAGACCCAGTACTTC
CDR3: CASSLQSFRETQYF

D: .
V: TRBV25-1
J: TRBJ2-1
size: .
DNA: TGTGCCAGCAGTGAATATCGGTCTAGTCAGTACAATGAGCAGTTCTTC
CDR3: CASSEYRSSQYNEQFF

D: .
V: TRBV29-1
J: TRBJ1-5
size: .
DNA: TGCAGCGTTGGGGATGTTCTTCAGGGTCAGCCCCAGCATTTT
CDR3: CSVGDVLQGQPQHF

D: TRBD2
V: TRBV7-9
J: TRBJ2-3
size: .
DNA: TGTGCCAGCAGCCACGACTACGGACTAGCGGGGGGGCGAGATACGCAGTATTTT
CDR3: CASSHDYGLAGGRDTQYF

D: .
V: TRBV11-2
J: TRBJ2-2
size: .
DNA: TGTGCCAGCAGCTTAGGGAGGGGTACGGGCGGGGAGCTGTTTTTT
CDR3: CASSLGRGTGGELFF

D: .
V: TRBV4-1
J: TRBJ2-7
size: few
DNA: TGCGCCAGCAGCCAAGATTGGATGGAGGGCTACGAGCAGTACTTC
CDR3: CASSQDWMEGYEQYF

D: .
V: TRBV19
J: TRBJ1-5
size: .
DNA: TGTGCCAGTAGTATAGGTTATCAGCCCCAGCATTTT
CDR3: CASSIGYQPQHF

D: TRBD1
V: TRBV5-5
J: TRBJ1-2
size: .
DNA: TGTGCCAGCTGCTTTACCGGGACAGAAAGAGATGGCTACACCTTC
CDR3: CASCFTGTERDGYTF

D: .
V: TRBV29-1
J: TRBJ2-7
size: .
DNA: TGCAGCGTGGGGGGCGGGGAATACGAGCAGTACTTC
CDR3: CSVGGGEYEQYF

D: .
V: TRBV9
J: TRBJ2-1
size: .
DNA: TGTGCCAGCAGCGTAGGGGATTTGGCGGGGACTAATGAGCAGTTCTTC
CDR3: CASSVGDLAGTNEQFF

D: .
V: TRBV5-1
J: TRBJ2-2
size: .
DNA: TGCGCCAGCAGTTGGGGGAACACCGGGGAGCTGTTTTTT
CDR3: CASSWGNTGELFF

D: TRBD1
V: TRBV6-4
J: TRBJ1-1
size: once
DNA: TGTGCCAGCAGTGACTCGACAGGACAGGGGGTTGGTGAAGCTTTCTTT
CDR3: CASSDSTGQGVGEAFF

D: .
V: TRBV6-1
J: TRBJ1-6
size: .
DNA: TGTGCCAGCAGTGAATATAGGGTCTCACCCCTCCACTTT
CDR3: CASSEYRVSPLHF

D: TRBD1
V: TRBV6-5
J: TRBJ2-2
size: .
DNA: TGTGCCAGCAGTTTCCTCGGACAGGGGGTCGCCGGGGAGCTGTTTTTT
CDR3: CASSFLGQGVAGELFF

D: TRBD2
V: TRBV19
J: TRBJ2-5
size: once
DNA: TGTGCCAGTAGCGGCGGGCCTAGCGGGGGGGATGAGACCCAGTACTTC
CDR3: CASSGGPSGGDETQYF

D: TRBD2
V: TRBV10-2
J: TRBJ2-1
size: .
DNA: TGCGCCAGCACCCCGCGGATAGGACTAGCGGGCGAAGGCTCCTACAATGAGCAGTTCTTC
CDR3: CASTPRIGLAGEGSYNEQFF

D: TRBD1
V: TRBV5-4
J: TRBJ2-7
size: .
DNA: TGTGCCAGCAGTTCCGACAGGGATCCCTACGAGCAGTACTTC
CDR3: CASSSDRDPYEQYF

D: .
V: TRBV25-1
J: TRBJ1-4
size: .
DNA: TGTGCCAGCGAAGGGCGCGGGTCGTTTAGAGAAAAACTGTTTTTT
CDR3: CASEGRGSFREKLFF

D: TRBD2
V: TRBV6-5
J: TRBJ2-1
size: .
DNA: TGTGCCAGCAGTGGGGGGGGCTCCTACAATGAGCAGTTCTTC
CDR3: CASSGGGSYNEQFF

D: .
V: TRBV19
J: TRBJ1-1
size: .
DNA: TGTGCCAGTAGCATACATACTGAAGCTTTCTTT
CDR3: CASSIHTEAFF

D: .
V: TRBV6-5
J: TRBJ2-2
size: .
DNA: TGTGCCAGCAGTTACTCGATGGGGGGAAACACCGGGGAGCTGTTTTTT
CDR3: CASSYSMGGNTGELFF

D: .
V: TRBV5-5
J: TRBJ2-7
size: .
DNA: TGTGCCAGCAGCCCGGAAAGCCGACGTACCTACGAGCAGTACTTC
CDR3: CASSPESRRTYEQYF

D: .
V: TRBV12-2
J: TRBJ1-3
size: .
DNA: TGTGCAAGTCGCTTAGCGTTTTGTGGCCGGGGAAATGGAAACACCATATATTTT
CDR3: CASRLAFCGRGNGNTIYF

D: .
V: TRBV2
J: TRBJ2-3
size: .
DNA: TGTGCCAGCAGTGAAGCCATCACAGATACGCAGTATTTT
CDR3: CASSEAITDTQYF

D: TRBD2
V: TRBV15
J: TRBJ2-3
size: .
DNA: TGTGCCACCAGCAGAGATAGCGGGGGGGCAGATACGCAGTATTTT
CDR3: CATSRDSGGADTQYF

D: .
V: TRBV5-5
J: TRBJ1-1
size: .
DNA: TGTGCCAGCAGCTTGTCTTACGCTGAAGCTTTCTTT
CDR3: CASSLSYAEAFF

D: .
V: TRBV10-3
J: TRBJ1-6
size: .
DNA: TGTGCCATCAGTGGGATTAATTCACCCCTCCACTTT
CDR3: CAISGINSPLHF

D: .
V: TRBV18
J: TRBJ1-1
size: .
DNA: TGTGCCAGCTCACCGCAAAGGGGCCCCATGAACACTGAAGCTTTCTTT
CDR3: CASSPQRGPMNTEAFF

D: TRBD1
V: TRBV2
J: TRBJ2-1
size: .
DNA: TGTGCCAGCAGTGGTAATCTGGCGGCCTTGATCCGGGACAGGGAGTTCTTC
CDR3: CASSGNLAALIRDREFF

D: .
V: TRBV19
J: TRBJ1-2
size: few
DNA: TGTGCCAGTAGACCCCTAGTGGGGGGATATAACTATGGCTACACCTTC
CDR3: CASRPLVGGYNYGYTF

D: .
V: TRBV9
J: TRBJ2-3
size: .
DNA: TGTGCCAGCAGCGTTGGGTTCAGGGGCACAGATACGCAGTATTTT
CDR3: CASSVGFRGTDTQYF

D: .
V: TRBV5-4
J: TRBJ2-5
size: .
DNA: TGTGCCAGCAGCTTGGTAGGGATGGGAGAGACCCAGTACTTC
CDR3: CASSLVGMGETQYF

D: .
V: TRBV19
J: TRBJ2-1
size: .
DNA: TGTGCCAGTAGTATACAGGGGCCACACAATGAGCAGTTCTTC
CDR3: CASSIQGPHNEQFF

D: TRBD2
V: TRBV5-1
J: TRBJ2-3
size: .
DNA: TGCGCCAGCAGCCCGGGGGTTAGCGGGACCACAGATACGCAGTATTTT
CDR3: CASSPGVSGTTDTQYF

D: .
V: TRBV19
J: TRBJ2-1
size: .
DNA: TGTGCCAGTAGTAATAACCCTTGGGCCAACCCTCTGTACAATGAGCAGTTCTTC
CDR3: CASSNNPWANPLYNEQFF

D: TRBD2
V: TRBV19
J: TRBJ2-5
size: .
DNA: TGTGCCAGTGGACTAGCGGACCAAGAGACCCAGTACTTC
CDR3: CASGLADQETQYF

D: .
V: TRBV9
J: TRBJ2-6
size: once
DNA: TGTGCCAGCAGCGTAGCTACTCGTTCAGGGCTGTGGGGAGGGGCCAACGTCCTGACTTTC
CDR3: CASSVATRSGLWGGANVLTF

D: TRBD2
V: TRBV11-2
J: TRBJ2-1
size: .
DNA: TGTGCCAGCAGCTCAACTAGCGGAGGAAACAATGAGCAGTTCTTC
CDR3: CASSSTSGGNNEQFF

D: .
V: TRBV2
J: TRBJ2-5
size: .
DNA: TGTGCCAGCAGTTTATCTTGGGACCACCAAGAGACCCAGTACTTC
CDR3: CASSLSWDHQETQYF

D: .
V: TRBV2
J: TRBJ1-5
size: .
DNA: TGTGCCAGCAAGGTGACCGATCAGCCCCAGCATTTT
CDR3: CASKVTDQPQHF

D: .
V: TRBV7-8
J: TRBJ1-3
size: once
DNA: TGTGCCAGCAGCCGCATGGTCTCTGGAAACACCATATATTTT
CDR3: CASSRMVSGNTIYF

D: .
V: TRBV27
J: TRBJ1-5
size: .
DNA: TGTGCCAGCAGTTTAGTGTCAGGTCCCAATCAGCCCCAGCATTTT
CDR3: CASSLVSGPNQPQHF

D: .
V: TRBV7-9
J: TRBJ2-7
size: .
DNA: TGTGCCAGCAGCTTAGAACCACTGAGGCACGAGCAGTACTTC
CDR3: CASSLEPLRHEQYF

D: TRBD1
V: TRBV7-9
J: TRBJ1-1
size: .
DNA: TGTGCCAGCACCATCGAGGGAGGGGGCGTTAAGGCTTTCTTT
CDR3: CASTIEGGGVKAFF

D: .
V: TRBV6-5
J: TRBJ2-2
size: .
DNA: TGTGCCAGCAGTTACTCGATGGGCGTTGGGACCGGGGAGCTGTTTTTT
CDR3: CASSYSMGVGTGELFF

D: .
V: TRBV5-6
J: TRBJ2-5
size: .
DNA: TGTGCCAGCAGCTTAGGAGTAGCGGACCAAGAGACCCAGTACTTC
CDR3: CASSLGVADQETQYF

D: TRBD1
V: TRBV2
J: TRBJ1-2
size: .
DNA: TGTGCCAGCAGAAAGACCGGGACAGCCGATGGCTACACCTTC
CDR3: CASRKTGTADGYTF

D: TRBD1
V: TRBV7-3
J: TRBJ1-6
size: .
DNA: TGTGCCAGCAGCGCCACATCGACAGGGATTAATTCACCCCTCCACTTT
CDR3: CASSATSTGINSPLHF

D: TRBD1
V: TRBV10-3
J: TRBJ1-1
size: .
DNA: TGTGCCACTGCCTTACAGGGGGGGAACACTGAAGCTTTCTTT
CDR3: CATALQGGNTEAFF

D: TRBD2
V: TRBV4-2
J: TRBJ2-3
size: .
DNA: TGTGCCAGCAGCCAGTCCGGGACTAGCACGGCCGATACGCAGTATTTT
CDR3: CASSQSGTSTADTQYF

D: .
V: TRBV28
J: TRBJ2-1
size: .
DNA: TGTGCCAGCAGTTTATCAGCGGTGGGGGTTAGGGGGGCCGGGTATGAGCAGTTCTTC
CDR3: CASSLSAVGVRGAGYEQFF

D: TRBD1
V: TRBV6-1
J: TRBJ1-3
size: once
DNA: TGTGCCAGCAGTGCCCCGACAGGGTTGGAAGGAAACACCATATATTTT
CDR3: CASSAPTGLEGNTIYF